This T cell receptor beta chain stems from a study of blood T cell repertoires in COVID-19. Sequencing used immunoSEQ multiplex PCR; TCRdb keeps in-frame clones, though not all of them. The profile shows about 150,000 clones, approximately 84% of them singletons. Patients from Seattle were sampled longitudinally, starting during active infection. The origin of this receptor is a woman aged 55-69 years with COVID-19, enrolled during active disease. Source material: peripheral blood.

The CDR3 DNA reads TGTGCCAGTACCCCGACAGGGGGCTGGAATCAGCCCCAGCATTTT. As protein: CASTPTGGWNQPQHF. The chain carries TRBV19 and TRBJ1-5, with TRBD1 identical over 10 bases. Germline CDR1 reads LNHDA; CDR2 reads SQIVND (reference sequence). V trimming: 7 bases; J trimming: 4 bases; junction bases outside the gene matches: 7. This CDR3 spans 15 amino acids.